The 17 T cell receptor beta chains reported below all come from one sample, sequenced in a study of T cell responses to AZD1222 COVID-19 vaccine. TCRdb's table, derived via immunoSEQ multiplex PCR, lists solely in-frame clones and lacks some. The sample consists of some 80,000 clones, roughly 90% of them appearing once. Source: peripheral blood, taken on day 0 of AZD1222 vaccination. These receptors all stem from an adult in good health.

J is TRBJ1-6 and V is TRBV2; 7 bases are shared with TRBD1. After removal of 0 bases from V and 7 bases from J, the junction contained 12 bases not matched to a gene. The V gene's germline CDR1 is SNHLY and CDR2 FYNNEI. This CDR3 region has 18 residues. The CDR3 nucleotides are TGTGCCAGCAGTGAAGCGCTTCCTACAGGGGTGTACAATTCACCCCTCCACTTT. It codes for CASSEALPTGVYNSPLHF. Filled out from reference TRBV2 and TRBJ1-6, the complete variable domain reads EPEVTQTPSHQVTQMGQEVILRCVPISNHLYFYWYRQILGQKVEFLVSFYNNEISEKSEIFDDQFSVERPDGSNFTLKIRSTKLEDSAMYFCASSEALPTGVYNSPLHFGNGTRLTVT.

The gene calls are TRBV6-1 and TRBJ1-5; 7 nucleotides line up with TRBD1. The CDR3 has 19 amino acids. Germline V gene sequence: CDR1 MNHNS, CDR2 SASEGT. V lost 3 bases and J lost 1; bases outside the gene matches: 15. This CDR3 reads CASSESTGRGPTSNQPQHF. As DNA, the CDR3 is TGTGCCAGCAGTGAGTCGACAGGGAGGGGGCCAACGAGCAATCAGCCCCAGCATTTT.

This chain joins TRBV5-6 and TRBJ2-1; D is undetermined. Trimming left V 5 bases short and J 9 bases short, with 9 bases between. This CDR3 spans 11 amino acids. CDR1 is SGHDT, CDR2 YYEEEE, per germline. In DNA, the CDR3 is TGTGCCAGCAGTCGACGTGGTGAGCAGTTCTTC. The encoded protein is CASSRRGEQFF. Supplemented by reference TRBV5-6 and TRBJ2-1, the full variable domain reads DAGVTQSPTHLIKTRGQQVTLRCSPKSGHDTVSWYQQALGQGPQFIFQYYEEEERQRGNFPDRFSGHQFPNYSSELNVNALLLGDSALYLCASSRRGEQFFGPGTRLTVL.

A single count supports this clone. The J gene is TRBJ1-5, the V gene TRBV4-1; D is possibly TRBD1 (5 bases). V dropped 0 bases and J dropped 0 bases, with 18 bases sitting between them. The length of the CDR3 is 19 residues. Germline V lookup: CDR1 MGHRA, CDR2 YSYEKL. The CDR3 DNA reads as TGCGCCAGCAGCCAAGAGCCCTGGCAGGGCGAAAATAGCAATCAGCCCCAGCATTTT. Translated, it gives CASSQEPWQGENSNQPQHF.

The chain recombines TRBV18 with TRBJ1-3, with a tentative D call TRBD1 (5 bases). There are 16 residues in the CDR3. The V end was cut by 3 bases, the J end by 0 bases, with 12 bases between. Germline lookup yields CDR1 KGHSH and CDR2 LQKENI. The CDR3 coding sequence is TGTGCCAGCTCACCGATGGGAGGGGACTCTGGAAACACCATATATTTT. This translates into CASSPMGGDSGNTIYF.

This clone was detected a few times. The CDR3 region is CATSEDSKTETQYF. CDR3 DNA: TGTGCCACCAGTGAAGACAGTAAGACAGAGACCCAGTACTTC. The V gene is TRBV24-1, the J gene TRBJ2-5, with a tentative D call TRBD1 (5 bases). Per the germline V gene, CDR1 is KGHDR and CDR2 is SFDVKD. The CDR3 contains 14 residues. V was pared by 4 bases and J by 4 bases, with 12 bases between.

This clone was found once. The rearrangement joins TRBV28 to TRBJ1-4; no clear D. The CDR3 extends over 15 amino acids. Germline V gene lookup returns CDR1 MDHEN and CDR2 SYDVKM. The V and J ends lost 2 bases and 10 bases respectively, with 17 bases between them. The CDR3 nucleotides are TGTGCCAGCAGTTTAAGCGGGCCGACCAGCGGAAAACTGTTTTTT. Encoded protein: CASSLSGPTSGKLFF.

The V call is TRBV2, the J call TRBJ2-7; 7 nucleotides align to TRBD2. Unmatched junction bases numbered 4, after V lost 3 bases and J lost 2 bases. Germline assignment: CDR1 SNHLY and CDR2 FYNNEI. This CDR3 contains 14 residues. CDR3 in amino acids: CASSDSGGAYEQYF. The CDR3, as DNA: TGTGCCAGCAGTGATTCGGGGGGAGCCTACGAGCAGTACTTC.

The CDR3 loop reads CASSDSEDRVTQETQYF. The CDR3 coding sequence is TGTGCCAGCAGTGACTCGGAAGACAGGGTAACGCAAGAGACCCAGTACTTC. The chain carries TRBV6-4 and TRBJ2-5; 7 bases agree with TRBD1. CDR3 length: 17 residues. V was clipped by 0 bases and J by 2 bases; unmatched bases: 9. Per the germline V gene, CDR1 is MRHNA and CDR2 is SNTAGT.

The J gene is TRBJ1-5, the V gene TRBV2; 8 bases are a match to TRBD1. Germline-derived CDR1 and CDR2 are SNHLY and FYNNEI. The CDR3 totals 15 residues. Unmatched junction bases numbered 10, after V lost 6 bases and J lost 6 bases. The CDR3 loop reads CASSPQGVPSQPQHF. CDR3 coding DNA: TGTGCCAGCAGCCCACAGGGGGTGCCCAGTCAGCCCCAGCATTTT.

V is TRBV28 and J is TRBJ1-1; the D is unclear. Looked up from germline, CDR1 is MDHEN and CDR2 is SYDVKM. This CDR3 has 17 residues. The V end was cut by 1 base, the J end by 5 bases, with 20 bases between. DNA for the CDR3: TGTGCCAGCAGTTTATACGGTTCACTTTTGGGAGGAACTGAAGCTTTCTTT. This codes for CASSLYGSLLGGTEAFF.

The gene calls are TRBV24-1 and TRBJ2-1; TRBD2 matches 7 bases. Per the germline V gene, CDR1 is KGHDR and CDR2 is SFDVKD. The CDR3 extends over 15 amino acids. With V trimmed by 1 base and J by 5 bases, 4 bases remained unmatched. CDR3 sequence reads: CATSDFGLGNNEQFF. The CDR3 bases are TGTGCCACCAGTGATTTTGGACTAGGGAACAATGAGCAGTTCTTC.

As to this clone: The sample has other DNA sequences that encode this CDR3 too. The chain combines TRBV30 with TRBJ1-1; TRBD1 agrees at 9 bases. This CDR3 is built from 14 residues. Germline V gene sequence: CDR1 GTSNPN, CDR2 SVGIG (reference sequence). Unmatched junction bases numbered 8, after V lost 3 bases and J lost 6 bases. CDR3 loop: CAWSFRDREAEAFF. CDR3 in DNA: TGTGCCTGGAGCTTCCGGGACAGGGAGGCTGAAGCTTTCTTT.

The chain is built from TRBV11-2 and TRBJ1-1, with D uncertain. CDR3 length: 14 amino acids. The germline CDR1 and CDR2 sequences are SGHAT and FQNNGV. V lost 1 base and J lost 3, with 9 bases in between. CDR3 protein: CASSLVGLDTEAFF. The DNA for the CDR3 is TGTGCCAGCAGCTTAGTAGGGTTGGACACTGAAGCTTTCTTT.

V is TRBV15 and J is TRBJ1-5, with TRBD1 as a possible D gene (6 bases). CDR1 and CDR2 from the germline V gene are LNHNV and YYDKDF (reference sequence). V lost 4 bases, J lost 3 bases, and 10 bases lay in between. The CDR3 length is 14 residues. The CDR3 spells CATSKGQPNQPQHF. The CDR3 DNA reads as TGTGCCACCAGCAAAGGACAGCCCAATCAGCCCCAGCATTTT.

The chain uses TRBV5-1 and TRBJ1-2; TRBD1 aligns across 8 bases. With 3 bases clipped from V and 4 bases from J, the junction kept 11 bases outside the gene matches. Germline V gene sequence: CDR1 SGHRS, CDR2 YFSETQ. The CDR3 is made up of 16 amino acids. The CDR3 is CASSSGTGRNSYGYTF. The CDR3 DNA reads TGCGCCAGCAGCTCGGGGACAGGCCGAAATAGCTATGGCTACACCTTC.

This chain connects TRBV19 to TRBJ1-3, with D unclear. The germline V gene encodes CDR1 LNHDA and CDR2 SQIVND (reference sequence). V was cut by 6 bases and J by 0 bases, with 9 bases left in between. The CDR3 sequence is 14 residues long. CDR3 DNA sequence: TGTGCCAGTAGCCAAGCATTCTCTGGAAACACCATATATTTT. Its protein product is CASSQAFSGNTIYF.